This T cell receptor (beta chain) derives from a study of somatic mutations in cytotoxic T cells in rheumatoid arthritis. Turning to the study itself: Certain T-cell populations stained with V beta antibodies were FACS-sorted to nearly 100% purity, and V beta1+ cells were TCRB-sequenced.

V lost 4 bases and J 4 bases, leaving 19 bases between the germline ends. Germline V CDR1 and CDR2: MNHEY, SMNVEV (reference sequence). The CDR3 runs to 16 residues. Findings of the study overall: For about an eighth of the roughly 60 patients, a single CD8+ clone accounted for more than 20% of CD8+ cells.

Sequencing was performed with immunoSEQ multiplex PCR; in TCRdb, only in-frame clones are kept and a portion is missing. The table lists 15,000 or so clones, roughly 87% of them singletons. About this clone: What it binds is not known.

Sequencing was carried out using CD8+ T cells sorted from blood. This chain joins TRBV27 and TRBJ1-1; D not certain. This TCR was sampled from an adult with rheumatoid arthritis. Written as DNA, the CDR3 is TGTGCCAGCAGTTCCGCCGGAGGAGGGTACGGCACTGAAGCTTTCTTT. Protein sequence: CASSSAGGGYGTEAFF.